Listed below are T cell receptor beta chains from one sample, sequenced in a study of T cell responses to AZD1222 COVID-19 vaccine. Repertoires were generated with immunoSEQ multiplex PCR, while TCRdb's copy carries only in-frame clones and drops some. The sample has 150,000 to 200,000 clones; approximately 88% are singletons. The sequences come from peripheral blood, collected on day 0 of AZD1222 vaccination. These receptors came from an adult in good health. CDR3s include the opening cysteine and the closing phenylalanine or tryptophan. D genes are given only for firm matches. Clone size, where shown, is once, few, many, or a class for clones that have expanded.

abundance: NA
d_gene: NA
v_gene: TRBV9
j_gene: TRBJ1-6
CDR3aa: CASSVSHLAPLHF
CDR3nt: TGTGCCAGCAGCGTCTCTCACCTGGCACCCCTCCACTTT

abundance: NA
d_gene: NA
v_gene: TRBV28
j_gene: TRBJ2-5
CDR3aa: CASTTDLLQETQYF
CDR3nt: TGTGCCAGCACGACAGATCTACTCCAAGAGACCCAGTACTTC

abundance: NA
d_gene: TRBD1
v_gene: TRBV6-5
j_gene: TRBJ1-2
CDR3aa: CASNDRGNYGYTF
CDR3nt: TGTGCCAGCAACGACAGGGGAAACTATGGCTACACCTTC

abundance: NA
d_gene: NA
v_gene: TRBV9
j_gene: TRBJ2-3
CDR3aa: CASSTVSDTQYF
CDR3nt: TGTGCCAGTTCCACAGTCTCAGATACGCAGTATTTT

abundance: NA
d_gene: TRBD2
v_gene: TRBV10-2
j_gene: TRBJ2-1
CDR3aa: CASSDGGDEQFF
CDR3nt: TGCGCCAGCAGTGATGGGGGGGATGAGCAGTTCTTC

abundance: NA
d_gene: NA
v_gene: TRBV9
j_gene: TRBJ1-3
CDR3aa: CASSVSIQGSSGNTIYF
CDR3nt: TGTGCCAGCAGCGTTTCAATCCAGGGTTCCTCTGGAAACACCATATATTTT

abundance: once
d_gene: TRBD1
v_gene: TRBV6-2/TRBV6-3
j_gene: TRBJ2-7
CDR3aa: CASSTLTGSSIYEQYF
CDR3nt: TGTGCCAGCAGTACCCTGACAGGGTCAAGTATCTACGAGCAGTACTTC

abundance: NA
d_gene: TRBD2
v_gene: TRBV10-3
j_gene: TRBJ2-1
CDR3aa: CAITAQGGSDEQFF
CDR3nt: TGTGCCATCACTGCTCAGGGCGGGAGTGATGAGCAGTTCTTC

abundance: NA
d_gene: NA
v_gene: TRBV11-1
j_gene: TRBJ1-1
CDR3aa: CASSLSNTEAFF
CDR3nt: TGTGCCAGCAGCTTAAGTAACACTGAAGCTTTCTTT

abundance: NA
d_gene: NA
v_gene: TRBV30
j_gene: TRBJ2-2
CDR3aa: CACSTGRRNTGELFF
CDR3nt: TGTGCCTGTTCAACAGGCAGACGAAACACCGGGGAGCTGTTTTTT

abundance: NA
d_gene: NA
v_gene: TRBV27
j_gene: TRBJ1-1
CDR3aa: CASKLSRVGTEAFF
CDR3nt: TGTGCCAGCAAGTTGAGCAGGGTCGGGACTGAAGCTTTCTTT

abundance: NA
d_gene: NA
v_gene: TRBV18
j_gene: TRBJ2-2
CDR3aa: CASSPPGTRTTGELFF
CDR3nt: TGTGCCAGCTCACCACCCGGGACAAGGACCACCGGGGAGCTGTTTTTT

abundance: NA
d_gene: NA
v_gene: TRBV25-1
j_gene: TRBJ2-5
CDR3aa: CASSENVGETQYF
CDR3nt: TGTGCCAGCAGTGAAAACGTTGGGGAGACCCAGTACTTC

abundance: NA
d_gene: TRBD1
v_gene: TRBV28
j_gene: TRBJ1-1
CDR3aa: CASSKGLDRAEAFF
CDR3nt: TGTGCCAGCAGCAAGGGTTTGGACAGGGCTGAAGCTTTCTTT

abundance: NA
d_gene: NA
v_gene: TRBV4-2
j_gene: TRBJ1-6
CDR3aa: CASSPSRPQGLNNSPLHF
CDR3nt: TGTGCCAGCAGCCCCAGTCGCCCACAGGGACTTAATAATTCACCCCTCCACTTT